The next 4 T cell receptor beta chains were all read from a single sample in a study of regulatory T cells in long-lasting Graves disease. Time point denoted: newly diagnosed GD, antithyroid drugs for less than 3 months. PBMCs were the source of the RNA used for TCR sequencing. Both iRepertoire HTBI primers and Arm-PCR of CDR3 regions were used to build the TCR beta libraries. MiXCR, run by TCRdb on the multiplex PCR reads, gives a single entry per CDR3 protein. Altogether a few hundred thousand distinct CDR3 sequences are present, around 15% being singletons, with the ten largest covering roughly 29%. The same data also contributed to another study, on T cells in Graves' hyperthyroidism and ophthalmopathy.

The material was peripheral blood mononuclear cells (PBMCs), obtained at new diagnosis, from a patient treated with antithyroid drugs. Receptors were obtained from a man aged 35-49 years with Graves disease.

This clonotype has a count of ten or more. The rearrangement uses TRBV25-1 and TRBJ2-7; D tentatively reads TRBD1 or TRBD2 (5 bases each). This CDR3 has 13 residues. The ends were cut back, 2 bases at V and 7 bases at J, with 12 bases in the middle. Germline-derived CDR1 and CDR2 are MGHDK and SYGVNS. CDR3 coding DNA: TGTGCCAGCAGTGAACAAACGGGGCAAGAGCAGTACTTC. This gives the protein CASSEQTGQEQYF.

This clonotype was detected many times. The chain has TRBV7-8 and TRBJ1-1; 8 bases fit TRBD1. Trimming removed 1 base from V and 4 bases from J; junction bases left unmatched: 5. The V gene's germline CDR1 is SGHVS and CDR2 FQNEAQ. The CDR3 sequence is 15 residues long. The CDR3 region is CASSLVARGPTEAFF. DNA for the CDR3: TGTGCCAGCAGCTTAGTAGCCAGGGGGCCCACTGAAGCTTTCTTT.

This clonotype was counted a single time. This clone may be a read error of a much larger clone one base away. This chain links TRBV6-1 with TRBJ2-7; tentative D call: TRBD1 (5 bases). V lost 6 bases and J 7 bases, leaving 13 bases between the germline ends. This CDR3 is 12 amino acids long. In germline, CDR1 is MNHNS, CDR2 SASEGT. In DNA form, the CDR3 reads TGTGCCAGCAGCAGGACACCAGAGGAGCAGTACTTC. Protein sequence: CASSRTPEEQYF.

In its sample, this clonotype was seen many times. The J gene is TRBJ1-5, the V gene TRBV6-5, with D possibly TRBD1 on 5 matching bases. The V end lost 2 bases, the J end lost 1 base, and 9 bases lay between the germline ends. The CDR3 covers 15 residues. Germline lookup yields CDR1 MNHEY and CDR2 SVGAGI. The CDR3 protein is CASSYDGTSNQPQHF. For the CDR3, the DNA is TGTGCCAGCAGTTACGACGGGACGAGCAATCAGCCCCAGCATTTT.